This record concerns one TCR beta chain sequence. Its antigen is not yet known. It has no much larger one-base neighbor in the sample; base qualities were not kept. This specimen comes from a study of identifying expanded T cells in peripheral blood (dated by TCRdb to between 2018 and 2020). As for the study more broadly: Separate aliquots of the same genomic DNA pool were sequenced to produce technical replicates, and four replicates were compared in pairs. General conclusions and limits of the study: The authors expected biological variance in healthy repertoires might increase further over much longer intervals such as months to years. The binomial model flagged approximately 1.2 differentially abundant clones between technical replicates but approximately 16 over about 2 weeks and over 18 over roughly 4 weeks. In all healthy donors, the variance in clone template counts between samples taken 2 to 3 weeks apart rose significantly as total template count increased. Across all healthy-donor time intervals, the beta-binomial model significantly cut both the number of clones called differentially abundant and the false-positive rate.

No immune events, such as infections, were documented for the healthy donors during the collection period. Healthy-donor blood repertoires served as a training cohort to calibrate time-dependent variance in a beta-binomial model of T-cell clone differential abundance. The training cohort comprised approximately 10 healthy donors, 3 female and 7 male. Donor ages ranged from 29 to 64 years, with an average of around 45 years. Whole blood, obtained from a commercial supplier, was collected from each healthy donor at three time points spaced roughly 14 days apart. For immunosequencing, genomic DNA was extracted from unsorted whole blood. A distance of 12 bases separates the germline ends of V and J, which lose 2 bases and 7 bases respectively. Including cysteine and phenylalanine, the CDR3 has 14 amino acids. Of the read, only the CDR3 DNA is kept; its 42 bases are in frame from base 1. CDR1 and CDR2, looked up from the germline V gene (reference sequence), are MNHNY and SVGAGI.

The immunoSEQ Assay, which relies on bias-controlled multiplex PCR amplification of genomic DNA, was used to profile TCRbeta CDR3 regions. The study's own analysis went as follows. To quantify the absolute abundance of each unique TCRbeta CDR3 region, the sequences were collapsed and filtered. Two models were used to test differential abundance: a binomial model (Fisher-equivalent) and a beta-binomial model that adds time-dependent variance fitted from healthy donors. Clones with fewer than 5 combined templates were removed, and differential abundance was called for clones with a Benjamini-Hochberg FDR below 0.01. The form v = (b*log(k)+a)^2 was used to model beta-binomial variance as a function of total template count across the two samples. What TCRdb holds here is the immuneACCESS table cut down to in-frame rearrangements. Part of the clones is not present; checked against another copy, under half of the missing clones reflect an unresolved V gene, and the others are unexplained. V and J calls and clone size are those listed in that table; D and trimming were worked out from the DNA. This sample holds about 91,000 clones; 88% were observed only once. The top ten clones comprise about 4.2% of the sample.

This receptor was obtained from a person aged 18-69 years in good health. In this chain, TRBV6-6 is recombined with TRBJ1-5; perhaps TRBD1 is the D gene, with 6 bases matching. The sample was blood. CDR3 protein: CASSYRDRLQPQHF. The DNA sequence is as follows: TGTGCCAGCAGTTACCGAGACAGGTTACAGCCCCAGCATTTT.